This TCR beta chain was sequenced for a study of blood T cell repertoires in COVID-19. Clones were sequenced by immunoSEQ multiplex PCR, and TCRdb holds only the in-frame ones, with some missing. The repertoire holds some 83,000 clones, with about 83% as singletons. CDR3 length: 14 residues. Deletions cut 0 bases from V and 4 bases from J, with 7 bases between. Germline loops: CDR1 KGHSH, CDR2 LQKENI. This clone appeared a few times. V and J are TRBV18 and TRBJ2-1; D is perhaps TRBD1 (5 bases). This TCR was recovered from a man aged 45 to 65 with acute or convalescent COVID-19. The sequencing sample was made of peripheral blood. This CDR3 is CASSPPGQYNEQFF. In DNA, the CDR3 is TGTGCCAGCTCACCACCGGGGCAGTACAATGAGCAGTTCTTC.